This T cell receptor beta chain comes out of a study of shared clonotypes between healthy human individuals. Here immunoSEQ multiplex PCR was the method, and the copy in TCRdb shows in-frame clones only, minus some. The sample carries 2 million to 3 million clones, more than 85% recorded once. This sequence originates from a man aged 18-30 years in good health. Some clones in this sample may be carry-over from other donors' samples. Material for sequencing was naive CD4+ T cells from PBMCs. The subset is: CD45RA+ positively selected.

The CDR3 reads CASSRQGGFYGYTF. Here the CDR3 DNA reads TGTGCCAGCAGTCGACAGGGGGGATTCTATGGCTACACCTTC. The rearrangement links TRBV28 to TRBJ1-2, with 9 bases lining up with TRBD1. This CDR3 contains 14 residues. Losses at the gene ends were 5 bases for V and 4 bases for J; bases not matched to a gene: 5. Per the germline V gene, CDR1 is MDHEN and CDR2 is SYDVKM.